The TCR beta chain under discussion was sequenced for a study of T cells in Graves' hyperthyroidism and ophthalmopathy (dated by TCRdb to 2018 to 2020). Some background on the complete study: Peripheral blood was sampled at the time of initial diagnosis, prior to any treatment. The paper describes TCR Vbeta CDR3 sequencing of 135 peripheral blood samples, made up of 43 ophthalmopathy patients, around 73 hyperthyroidism patients and 17 progressor patients. A discovery cohort of about a hundred patients, 43 with Graves' ophthalmopathy and approximately 55 with stable Graves' hyperthyroidism, was used to find distinguishing TCR V-J signatures. Thyroid tissue and blood T-cell repertoires from roughly 6 Graves' hyperthyroidism patients were also compared in the study. For training and testing, the 95 to 100 patients in the discovery cohort were randomly divided in a 7:3 ratio. Prospective prediction of ophthalmopathy was tested in an independent validation cohort of 18 to 20 hyperthyroidism patients and 17 patients who later progressed to ophthalmopathy. Following sampling, methimazole starting at 30 mg daily was given to hyperthyroidism patients, and high-dose intravenous methylprednisolone was given to ophthalmopathy patients.

In its sample, this clonotype was seen many times. What antigen it recognizes has not been identified. Per-base qualities were not stored, and no clone one base away is much larger. The TCR beta CDR3 regions were amplified from the RNA transcripts. The TCR CDR3 was subjected to a first round of RT-PCR using the HTBI primer set and the Qiagen OneStep RT-PCR kit. The libraries were constructed in a second round of multiplex PCR and then size-selected and purified. The libraries were sequenced on an Illumina HiSeq2000 using paired-end 100 bp reads. Turning to the authors' computational methods: Raw data were processed with SOAPnuke, discarding reads with adapters, uncalled bases, mean Phred below 15, or no exact constant-primer or identifier match. COPE v1.2.5 was used to merge high-quality paired reads, and clonotypes were defined as unique nucleotide sequences. MiTCR v1.1 was used to align clonotypes to the IMGT TRBV, TRBD and TRBJ reference segments. Only V-J combinations with frequency above 0.0001, covering approximately 99% of repertoires, were analysed. A TCS score was defined as the ratio between F50 (clonal expansion) and ExV (chaos), using BLOSUM62-based TCRdist between CDR3 peptides within each V-J. Welch's t-statistics and random forest reduced roughly 530 V-J features to roughly 13, which were used in a naive Bayes classifier (R e1071). In-frame beta chains were kept once TCRdb had trimmed the public reads at Q25 with fastp and called clones with MiXCR. Duplicate CDR3 protein sequences are folded into a single record with the most common DNA and genes. These V and J calls originate from TCRdb's pipeline instead of the authors' own analysis. This sample holds hundreds of thousands of distinct CDR3 sequences; around 15% were observed only once. Of the sample, more than 8.5% is held by the ten largest clones.

The paper's findings and limits, for the study overall: No statistical method was used to set the sample size in advance, and investigators knew the group allocation. Ophthalmopathy was separated from stable hyperthyroidism by a 13 V-J signature model, with approximately 85% sensitivity and just over 81% specificity obtained in cross-validation and 80%/75% obtained in testing. Most expanded thyroid clonotypes (frequency above 0.001) were also detected in blood, suggesting blood repertoires may reflect thyroid immune responses. In validation, the model predicted progression to ophthalmopathy with 65% to 71% sensitivity and about 72% specificity, a median of around 6.6 months before onset.

Stable Graves' hyperthyroidism was defined as no progression to ophthalmopathy during 18 months of follow-up. Hyperthyroidism patients were newly diagnosed, with disease duration under 2 months, and aged 18 to 65 years. Any patient with an uncontrolled infection, another autoimmune disease, pregnancy or lactation was excluded. Clinical symptoms, serum thyroxine and TRAb, thyroid ultrasound, and orbital computed tomography formed the basis for the diagnoses. Ficoll-Paque density gradient centrifugation was used to isolate PBMCs from 8.5 to 10 ml of fresh peripheral blood. Trizol reagent was used to extract total RNA, and RNA quality was then checked on an Agilent 2100 Bioanalyzer. V and J lose 3 bases and 3 bases, and a span of 12 bases separates them. CDR1 and CDR2, per the germline V gene, are SNHLY and FYNNEI. Its CDR3 holds 15 amino acids, cysteine through phenylalanine. The DNA shown is the 45-base CDR3, in frame from base 1.

The sequenced sample was blood. The chain is assembled from TRBV2 and TRBJ1-5, with no D gene named confidently. This sequence originates from a woman between 18 and 30 years old with Graves' hyperthyroidism. The CDR3 reads as follows: CASSEGPVLNQPQHF. The DNA sequence is as follows: TGTGCCAGCAGTGAGGGTCCGGTTCTCAATCAGCCCCAGCATTTT.